This T cell receptor (beta chain) was captured by sequencing in a study of blood T cells in healthy people across ages. General observations from the study: When set beside aged donors, long-lived donors presented more naive CD4+ cells and higher diversity.

Sample-barcoded 5' priming and a J-beta primer mix drove a second PCR of roughly 6 to 12 cycles. Researchers report that a template-switch adaptor with 12 random nucleotides tagged each cDNA molecule. TCRdb re-derived calls from the 5' RACE reads in MiXCR, one entry per CDR3 protein. The sample holds about 1,600,000 distinct CDR3 sequences, approximately 38% seen once. As regards this clonotype: What it recognizes is unknown.

The germline gives CDR1 DFQATT, CDR2 SNEGSKA (reference sequence). The CDR3 is 13 residues long. Individuals who donated were healthy Caucasians from Russia aged roughly 6 to 100. Specimen: blood. The TCR originated in a woman between 18 and 29 years old in good health. The chain employs TRBV20-1 and TRBJ2-5; 9 nucleotides align to TRBD2. The assigned J gene may be wrong: the sequence end matches TRBJ2-7 better. CDR3 DNA: TGCAGTGCTCCCGGGACTAGCCATTTCGAGCAGTACTTC. This gives the protein CSAPGTSHFEQYF.